The 24 T cell receptor beta chains presented below share a single source sample, sequenced in a study of T-cell reconstitution after alpha-beta-depleted transplantation in children. Preparation of the TCRbeta library involved a method that used unique molecular identifiers. TCRdb redid the calling of the PCR reads with MiXCR, one entry per CDR3 protein. Of 350,000 to 500,000 distinct CDR3 sequences in the sample, over 40% were seen once. Sequencing used PBMCs, obtained before TCRalphabeta/CD19-depleted stem cell transplant. Receptors originate from a girl aged 2 to 10 with aplastic anemia, due to receive a stem cell transplant.

The table lists this clonotype with many counts. The chain has TRBV12-3 or TRBV12-4 and TRBJ1-1; maybe TRBD1 (6 bases). The germline V and J ends were trimmed by 5 bases and 4 bases, with 17 bases remaining between them. This CDR3 is built from 15 residues. CDR3 in amino acids: CASSRGGGRATEAFF. The CDR3 nucleotides read TGTGCCAGCAGTCGCGGGGGGGGCAGGGCCACTGAAGCTTTCTTT.

The J gene is TRBJ1-5, the V gene TRBV28; possible D gene TRBD1, 5 bases. From germline, CDR1 is MDHEN and CDR2 SYDVKM. CDR3 length: 14 amino acids. V lost 2 bases and J lost 6, with 11 bases in between. The CDR3 nucleotides are TGTGCCAGCAGTTTACCAGGGTCGGGTCAGCCCCAGCATTTT. Translation: CASSLPGSGQPQHF.

V and J are TRBV11-1 and TRBJ2-1; D is unresolved. Germline V gives CDR1 SGHAT, CDR2 FQDESV (reference sequence). The CDR3 length is 19 residues. Trimming took 7 bases from V and 0 from J, leaving 25 bases between them. The CDR3 reads CASTLEGARYYSSYNEQFF. The CDR3 DNA reads as TGTGCCAGCACCCTAGAAGGTGCGAGATATTACAGCTCCTACAATGAGCAGTTCTTC.

The chain has TRBV15 and TRBJ2-3; D call uncertain. From germline, CDR1 is LNHNV and CDR2 YYDKDF (reference sequence). Deletions cut 0 bases from V and 2 bases from J, with 12 bases between. The CDR3 has 16 amino acids. The chain's CDR3 is CATSRDGYLNTDTQYF. The CDR3 coding sequence is TGTGCCACCAGCAGAGATGGTTACCTAAACACAGATACGCAGTATTTT. Full variable domain (remainder filled in from reference TRBV15 and TRBJ2-3): DAMVIQNPRYQVTQFGKPVTLSCSQTLNHNVMYWYQQKSSQAPKLLFHYYDKDFNNEADTPDNFQSRRPNTSFCFLDIRSPGLGDTAMYLCATSRDGYLNTDTQYFGPGTRLTVL.

This clonotype was counted at least ten times. The J gene is TRBJ2-1, the V gene TRBV6-2 or TRBV6-3; 10 nucleotides line up with TRBD1. Per the germline V gene, CDR1 is MNHEY and CDR2 is SVGEGT. The CDR3 is made up of 15 amino acids. V lost 6 bases, J lost 6 bases, and 8 bases stayed unmatched. The CDR3 loop is CASSYDRGPGNEQFF. CDR3 bases: TGTGCCAGCAGCTATGACAGGGGGCCAGGCAATGAGCAGTTCTTC.

CDR3 in amino acids: CASSVGTSGKEEQFF. Here the CDR3 DNA reads TGTGCCAGCAGCGTAGGGACTAGCGGGAAAGAAGAGCAGTTCTTC. The rearrangement links TRBV9 to TRBJ2-1, with 12 positions matching TRBD2. CDR3 length: 15 amino acids. Germline assignment: CDR1 SGDLS and CDR2 YYNGEE. Unmatched junction bases numbered 5, after V lost 0 bases and J lost 10 bases.

The sample holds one count of this clonotype. The gene calls are TRBV15 and TRBJ2-1; 10 nucleotides line up with TRBD1. This CDR3 spans 15 amino acids. Germline-derived CDR1 and CDR2 are LNHNV and YYDKDF (reference sequence). Germline trimming cut 4 bases from V and 5 bases from J; bases unmatched to any gene: 5. The CDR3 reads CATSNPGTGDNEQFF. DNA of the CDR3: TGTGCCACCAGCAACCCGGGGACAGGGGACAATGAGCAGTTCTTC.

This clonotype has only a few counts. The chain has TRBV6-5 and TRBJ2-7, with 9 bases matching TRBD2. J was trimmed by 5 bases and V by 3 bases; bases with no gene match: 8. This CDR3 spans 15 amino acids. Germline V lookup: CDR1 MNHEY, CDR2 SVGAGI. The CDR3, as DNA: TGTGCCAGCAGTTATGGGCGGGGGGGCACGAACGAGCAGTACTTC. It yields the protein CASSYGRGGTNEQYF.

This clonotype has at least ten counts. V is TRBV28 and J is TRBJ2-7, with TRBD1 matching over 12 bases. CDR1 and CDR2 (germline): MDHEN, SYDVKM. V lost 6 bases to trimming and J lost 2 bases; unmatched junction nucleotides: 17. This CDR3 has 19 amino acids. CDR3 DNA sequence: TGTGCCAGCAGGCATAGAGAAGGGACAGGGGGCCTTAGGACCTACGAGCAGTACTTC. It is translated as CASRHREGTGGLRTYEQYF.

V and J are TRBV5-1 and TRBJ2-3; D is ambiguous. The CDR3 length is 14 residues. Looked up from germline, CDR1 is SGHRS and CDR2 is YFSETQ. Deletions cut 7 bases from V and 4 bases from J, with 16 bases between. CDR3 sequence: CASARKNTADTQYF. In DNA form, the CDR3 reads TGCGCCAGCGCCCGAAAGAACACCGCAGATACGCAGTATTTT. The full variable domain, completed using reference TRBV5-1 and TRBJ2-3, is KAGVTQTPRYLIKTRGQQVTLSCSPISGHRSVSWYQQTPGQGLQFLFEYFSETQRNKGNFPGRFSGRQFSNSRSEMNVSTLELGDSALYLCASARKNTADTQYFGPGTRLTVL.

The V call is TRBV20-1, the J call TRBJ2-7, with D tentatively TRBD2 (6 bases). Trimming removed 3 bases from V and 0 bases from J, with 9 bases in between. Germline CDR1 is DFQATT and CDR2 is SNEGSKA (reference sequence). The CDR3 runs to 13 residues. CDR3 coding DNA: TGCAGTGCTAGCTTGGGACTCTCCTACGAGCAGTACTTC. Its translation: CSASLGLSYEQYF.

This clonotype was found once. This chain joins TRBV12-3 or TRBV12-4 and TRBJ2-7, with D perhaps TRBD2 (5 bases). The CDR3 runs to 15 residues. Deletions cut 2 bases from V and 5 bases from J, with 16 bases between. The CDR3 coding sequence is TGTGCCAGCAGTTTAAACTCCCTAGCATCCCACGAGCAGTACTTC. This sequence encodes CASSLNSLASHEQYF.

The gene calls are TRBV20-1 and TRBJ1-4; D ambiguous. V gave up 6 bases and J gave up 7 bases, with 9 bases separating them. The germline V gene encodes CDR1 DFQATT and CDR2 SNEGSKA (reference sequence). This CDR3 comprises 11 residues. The CDR3 sequence is CSAGRSEKLFF. The CDR3 nucleotides are TGCAGTGCGGGGAGAAGTGAAAAACTGTTTTTT.

This clonotype was seen more than once but under ten times. This chain links TRBV6-1 with TRBJ2-7, with 9 nucleotides matching TRBD2. J gave up 3 bases and V 5 bases, and 8 bases lay outside the gene matches. The CDR3 runs 15 residues. Looked up from germline, CDR1 is MNHNS and CDR2 is SASEGT. The CDR3 DNA reads as TGTGCCAGCAGTAGAATGGCGGGAGGGGTCTACGAGCAGTACTTC. Its protein is CASSRMAGGVYEQYF.

The CDR3 reads CASSFFLDSAQETQYF. The CDR3, as DNA: TGTGCCAGCAGCTTCTTCTTGGACTCGGCACAAGAGACCCAGTACTTC. The J gene is TRBJ2-5, the V gene TRBV11-2, with a weak D call TRBD2 (5 bases). CDR1 is SGHAT, CDR2 FQNNGV, per germline. The CDR3 has 16 amino acids. Trimming removed 3 bases from V and 2 bases from J, with 16 bases in between.

The chain links TRBV29-1 to TRBJ2-3, with D perhaps TRBD1 or TRBD2 (5 bases each). Trimming took off 7 bases at V and 3 bases at J, with 14 bases between the two ends. Germline CDR1 is SQVTM and CDR2 is ANQGSEA. This CDR3 comprises 13 residues. The CDR3 sequence is CSALGKGTDTQYF. CDR3 coding DNA: TGCAGCGCCCTCGGGAAGGGGACAGATACGCAGTATTTT.

A remark on this clonotype: The junction departs from the called germline gene at one end, perhaps through a read error. This chain uses TRBV9 with TRBJ1-5; TRBD1 aligns across 7 bases. The CDR3 totals 14 residues. Germline V gene data show CDR1 as SGDLS and CDR2 as YYNGEE. The CDR3 protein is CSSSPRGGDQPQHF. CDR3 in DNA: TGTTCCAGCAGTCCCAGGGGGGGGGATCAGCCCCAGCATTTT.

The V call is TRBV28, the J call TRBJ2-7; TRBD1 matches at 11 bases. The CDR3 is 15 amino acids. Germline CDR1 is MDHEN and CDR2 is SYDVKM. V lost 4 bases to trimming and J lost 7 bases; unmatched junction nucleotides: 9. DNA for the CDR3: TGTGCCAGCAGTTCCACCGGGACAGGGGGGAGGGAGCAGTACTTC. Protein sequence: CASSSTGTGGREQYF.

This clonotype was observed a single time. The chain recombines TRBV7-2 with TRBJ2-7; 8 nucleotides align to TRBD2. Germline V gene sequence: CDR1 SGHTA, CDR2 FQGNSA. V was clipped by 5 bases and J by 1 base; unmatched bases: 10. The CDR3 has 16 residues. The CDR3 DNA follows: TGTGCCAGCAGCCCAGCTCACGCGGGAGGTTCCTACGAGCAGTACTTC. Protein: CASSPAHAGGSYEQYF.

Ten or more counts support this clonotype. Written as DNA, the CDR3 is TGTGCCAGCAGTTACTCGGGGTACACCGGGGAGCTGTTTTTT. This codes for CASSYSGYTGELFF. The chain recombines TRBV6-5 with TRBJ2-2, with D unresolved. This CDR3 has 14 residues. CDR1 and CDR2 (germline): MNHEY, SVGAGI. The ends were cut back, 0 bases at V and 3 bases at J, with 5 bases in the middle.

The chain recombines TRBV20-1 with TRBJ1-5, with D hard to call. V was cut by 5 bases and J by 0 bases, with 5 bases left in between. Germline V gene lookup returns CDR1 DFQATT and CDR2 SNEGSKA (reference sequence). This CDR3 region has 12 residues. In DNA form, the CDR3 reads TGCAGTGCTTTCAATAGCAATCAGCCCCAGCATTTT. Amino acid sequence: CSAFNSNQPQHF.

V usage is TRBV6-5 and J usage is TRBJ2-2; D uncertain. Deletions cut 0 bases from V and 2 bases from J, with 16 bases between. CDR3 length equals 18 residues. The germline V gene has CDR1 MNHEY and CDR2 SVGAGI. CDR3 DNA sequence: TGTGCCAGCAGTTACTCGCACAGCCGTAAAAGTAACACCGGGGAGCTGTTTTTT. It yields the protein CASSYSHSRKSNTGELFF.

The V and J genes are TRBV29-1 and TRBJ2-3, with 14 bases matching TRBD2. The CDR3 has 15 residues. V dropped 5 bases and J dropped 0; count of bases not matched to a gene: 1. Germline CDR1 SQVTM, CDR2 ANQGSEA. Written as DNA, the CDR3 is TGCAGCGTTAGGACTAGCGGGAGGAGCACAGATACGCAGTATTTT. This gives the protein CSVRTSGRSTDTQYF.

The chain uses TRBV7-2 and TRBJ2-7; TRBD2 is a possible D gene (6 bases). The V end was cut by 1 base, the J end by 4 bases, with 14 bases between. CDR1 and CDR2 (germline): SGHTA, FQGNSA. CDR3 length equals 15 residues. The DNA of the CDR3 is TGTGCCAGCAGCTTAGAAGGAGGGGAGATTTACGAGCAGTACTTC. Its translation: CASSLEGGEIYEQYF.